This TCR beta chain was recorded in a study of cytomegalovirus exposure and HLA in healthy donors. The table came from immunoSEQ multiplex PCR; TCRdb's copy has only in-frame clones and leaves some out. Seen here are around 130,000 clones, about nine tenths observed once, and the top ten hold approximately 3.5%. Germline assignment: CDR1 LGHNT and CDR2 FRNRAP. CDR3 size: 15 residues. The J segment lost 5 bases and the V segment lost 7 bases, leaving 6 bases of the junction unmatched. Findings and caveats of the study: In vitro checks showed that a few CMV-associated chains really do target CMV antigens.

A remark on this clone: The target antigen is unknown.

The chain links TRBV12-5 to TRBJ2-5, with 14 bases identical to TRBD2. Sequencing was done on a sample of PBMCs. The sequence was obtained from a man aged 25 to 40 in good health and CMV-seronegative. The CDR3 nucleotides read TGTGCTAGTGCGACTAGCGGGGGGGCCGTCGAGACCCAGTACTTC. Translating it yields CASATSGGAVETQYF.